Sequencing of this TCR beta chain was carried out in a study of blood T cell repertoires in COVID-19. Germline V CDR1 and CDR2: SGHDT, YYEEEE. V trimming: 4 bases; J trimming: 2 bases; junction bases outside the gene matches: 7. This CDR3 spans 15 amino acids. Measured with immunoSEQ multiplex PCR; TCRdb has only the in-frame clones, and not every one. Among around 500,000 clones listed, over 75% were seen once. This TCR was recovered from a middle-aged woman who had recovered from COVID-19. Material for sequencing was PBMCs or T cells enriched from blood (not recorded which). The V call is TRBV5-6, the J call TRBJ1-2; TRBD1 agrees at 8 bases. This chain's CDR3 is CASSVGTGFNYGYTF. CDR3 DNA: TGTGCCAGCAGCGTTGGGACAGGCTTCAACTATGGCTACACCTTC.